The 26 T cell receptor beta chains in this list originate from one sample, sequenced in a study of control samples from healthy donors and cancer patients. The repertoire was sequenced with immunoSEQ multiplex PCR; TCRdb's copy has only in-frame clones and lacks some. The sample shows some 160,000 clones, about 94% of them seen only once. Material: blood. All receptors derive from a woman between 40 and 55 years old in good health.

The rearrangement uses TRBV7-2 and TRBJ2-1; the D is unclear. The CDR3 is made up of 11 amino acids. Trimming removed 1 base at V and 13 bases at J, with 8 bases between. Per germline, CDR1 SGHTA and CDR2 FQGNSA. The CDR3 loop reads CASSLGRKQFF. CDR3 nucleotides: TGTGCCAGCAGCTTAGGTAGGAAACAGTTCTTC.

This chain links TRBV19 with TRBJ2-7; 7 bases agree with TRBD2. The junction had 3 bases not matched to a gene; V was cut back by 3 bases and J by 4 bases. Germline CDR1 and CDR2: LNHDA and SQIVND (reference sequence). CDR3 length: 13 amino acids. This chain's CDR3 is CASSMVGGYEQYF. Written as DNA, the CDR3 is TGTGCCAGTAGTATGGTGGGGGGGTACGAGCAGTACTTC.

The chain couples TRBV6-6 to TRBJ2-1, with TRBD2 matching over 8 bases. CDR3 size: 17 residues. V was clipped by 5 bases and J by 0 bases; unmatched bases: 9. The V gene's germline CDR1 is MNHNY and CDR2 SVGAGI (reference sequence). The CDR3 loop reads CASSLAFGGDSYNEQFF. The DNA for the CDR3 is TGTGCCAGCAGTCTCGCATTCGGGGGGGACTCCTACAATGAGCAGTTCTTC.

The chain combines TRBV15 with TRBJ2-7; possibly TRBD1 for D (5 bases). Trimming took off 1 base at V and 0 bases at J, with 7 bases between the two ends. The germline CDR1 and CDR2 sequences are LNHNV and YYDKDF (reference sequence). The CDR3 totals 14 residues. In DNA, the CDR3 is TGTGCCACCAGCAGAGTGGGGCCCTCCTACGAGCAGTACTTC. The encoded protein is CATSRVGPSYEQYF. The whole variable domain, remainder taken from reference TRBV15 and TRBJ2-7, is DAMVIQNPRYQVTQFGKPVTLSCSQTLNHNVMYWYQQKSSQAPKLLFHYYDKDFNNEADTPDNFQSRRPNTSFCFLDIRSPGLGDTAMYLCATSRVGPSYEQYFGPGTRLTVT.

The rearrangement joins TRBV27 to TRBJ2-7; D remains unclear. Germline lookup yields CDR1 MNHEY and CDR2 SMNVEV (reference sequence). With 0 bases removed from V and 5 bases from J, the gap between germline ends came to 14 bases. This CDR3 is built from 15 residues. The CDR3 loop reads CASSLSISSGNEQYF. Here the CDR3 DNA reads TGTGCCAGCAGTTTATCGATTAGTTCCGGCAACGAGCAGTACTTC.

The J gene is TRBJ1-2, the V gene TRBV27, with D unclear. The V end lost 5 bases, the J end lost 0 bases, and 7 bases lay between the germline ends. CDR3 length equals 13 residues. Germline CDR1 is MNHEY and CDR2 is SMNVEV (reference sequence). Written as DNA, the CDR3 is TGTGCCAGCAGTAGGCAGACTAACTATGGCTACACCTTC. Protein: CASSRQTNYGYTF.

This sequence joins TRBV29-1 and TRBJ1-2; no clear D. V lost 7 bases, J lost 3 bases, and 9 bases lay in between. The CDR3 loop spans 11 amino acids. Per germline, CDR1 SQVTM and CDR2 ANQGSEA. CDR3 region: CSAGDYYGYTF. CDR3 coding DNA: TGCAGCGCCGGAGACTACTATGGCTACACCTTC.

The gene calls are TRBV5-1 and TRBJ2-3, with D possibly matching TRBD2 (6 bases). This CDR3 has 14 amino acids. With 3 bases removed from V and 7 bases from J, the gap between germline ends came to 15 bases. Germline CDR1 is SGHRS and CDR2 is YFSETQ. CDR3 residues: CASSYTVEGNTQYF. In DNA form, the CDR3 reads TGCGCCAGCAGCTATACCGTGGAGGGAAATACGCAGTATTTT.

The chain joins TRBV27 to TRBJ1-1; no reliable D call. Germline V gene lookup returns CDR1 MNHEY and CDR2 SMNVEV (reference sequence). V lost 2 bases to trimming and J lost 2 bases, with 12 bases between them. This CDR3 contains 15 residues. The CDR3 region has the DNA TGTGCCAGCAGTTTACGGTCGCCGATCAACACTGAAGCTTTCTTT. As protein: CASSLRSPINTEAFF.

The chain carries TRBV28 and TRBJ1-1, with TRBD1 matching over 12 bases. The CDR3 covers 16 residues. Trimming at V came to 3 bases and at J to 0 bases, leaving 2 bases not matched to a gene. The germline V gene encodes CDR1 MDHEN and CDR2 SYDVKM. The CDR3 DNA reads TGTGCCAGCAGTTTTCGGGACAGGGGGCTGAACACTGAAGCTTTCTTT. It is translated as CASSFRDRGLNTEAFF.

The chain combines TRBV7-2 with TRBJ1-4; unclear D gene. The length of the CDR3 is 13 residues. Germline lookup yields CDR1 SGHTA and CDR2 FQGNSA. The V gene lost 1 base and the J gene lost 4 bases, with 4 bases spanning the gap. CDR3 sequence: CASSLESNEKLFF. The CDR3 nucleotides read TGTGCCAGCAGCTTAGAAAGTAATGAAAAACTGTTTTTT.

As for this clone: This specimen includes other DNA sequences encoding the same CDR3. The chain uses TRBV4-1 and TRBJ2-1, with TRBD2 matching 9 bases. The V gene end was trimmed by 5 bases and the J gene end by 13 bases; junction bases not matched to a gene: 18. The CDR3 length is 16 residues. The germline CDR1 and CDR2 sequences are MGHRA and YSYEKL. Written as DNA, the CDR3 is TGCGCCAGCAGCTCCCGGCTAGCGGGGACTAAAGGGGTACAGTTCTTC. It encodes CASSSRLAGTKGVQFF.

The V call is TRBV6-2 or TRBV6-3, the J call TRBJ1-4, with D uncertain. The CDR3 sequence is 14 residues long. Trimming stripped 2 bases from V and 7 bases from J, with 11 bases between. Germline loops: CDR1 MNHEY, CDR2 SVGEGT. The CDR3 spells CASSYLRTAEKLFF. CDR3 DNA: TGTGCCAGCAGTTACCTCCGAACGGCTGAAAAACTGTTTTTT.

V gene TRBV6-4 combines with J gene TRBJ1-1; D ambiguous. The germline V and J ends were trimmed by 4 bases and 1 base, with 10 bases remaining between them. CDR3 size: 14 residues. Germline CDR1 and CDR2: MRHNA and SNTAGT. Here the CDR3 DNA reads TGTGCCAGCAGTGCCTCGGACGGGAACACTGAAGCTTTCTTT. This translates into CASSASDGNTEAFF.

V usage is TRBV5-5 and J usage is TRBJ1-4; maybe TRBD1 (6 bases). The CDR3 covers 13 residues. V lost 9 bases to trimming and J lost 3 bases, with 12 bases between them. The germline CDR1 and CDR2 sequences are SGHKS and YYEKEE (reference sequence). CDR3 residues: CATSEGANEKLFF. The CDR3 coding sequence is TGTGCCACATCGGAGGGGGCTAATGAAAAACTGTTTTTT.

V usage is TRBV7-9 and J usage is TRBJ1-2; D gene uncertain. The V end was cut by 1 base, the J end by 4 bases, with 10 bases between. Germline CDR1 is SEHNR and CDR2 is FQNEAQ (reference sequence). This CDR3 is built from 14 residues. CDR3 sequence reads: CASSLGVQIYGYTF. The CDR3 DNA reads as TGTGCCAGCAGCTTAGGGGTACAGATCTATGGCTACACCTTC.

The CDR3 here is CASSDRESNQPQHF. CDR3 sequence (DNA): TGTGCCAGCAGCGACAGGGAAAGCAATCAGCCCCAGCATTTT. The rearrangement links TRBV2 to TRBJ1-5; the match to TRBD1 covers 7 bases. This CDR3 region has 14 residues. Germline lookup yields CDR1 SNHLY and CDR2 FYNNEI. V gave up 6 bases and J gave up 1 base; unmatched junction bases: 3.

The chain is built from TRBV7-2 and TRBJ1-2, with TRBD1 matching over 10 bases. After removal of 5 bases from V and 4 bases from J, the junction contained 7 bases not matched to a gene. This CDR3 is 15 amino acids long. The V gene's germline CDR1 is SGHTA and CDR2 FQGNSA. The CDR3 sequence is CASSVRDRGGYGYTF. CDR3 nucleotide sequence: TGTGCCAGCAGCGTCCGGGACAGGGGAGGCTATGGCTACACCTTC.

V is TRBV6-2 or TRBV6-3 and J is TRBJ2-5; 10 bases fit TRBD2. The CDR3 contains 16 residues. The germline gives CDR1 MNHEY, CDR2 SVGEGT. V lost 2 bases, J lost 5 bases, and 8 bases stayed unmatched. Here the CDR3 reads CASSYVASGSRETQYF. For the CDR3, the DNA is TGTGCCAGCAGTTACGTGGCTAGCGGGAGCCGGGAGACCCAGTACTTC.

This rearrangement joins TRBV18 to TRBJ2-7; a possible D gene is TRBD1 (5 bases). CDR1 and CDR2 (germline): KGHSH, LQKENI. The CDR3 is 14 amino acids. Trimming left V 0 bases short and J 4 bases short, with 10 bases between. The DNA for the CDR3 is TGTGCCAGCTCACCACCGGGCAGGGTGTACGAGCAGTACTTC. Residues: CASSPPGRVYEQYF.

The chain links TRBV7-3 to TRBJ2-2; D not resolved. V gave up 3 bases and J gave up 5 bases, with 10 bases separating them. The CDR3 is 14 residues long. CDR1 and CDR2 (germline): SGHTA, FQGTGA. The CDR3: CASSFGWETGELFF. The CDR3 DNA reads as TGTGCCAGCAGCTTCGGTTGGGAAACCGGGGAGCTGTTTTTT.

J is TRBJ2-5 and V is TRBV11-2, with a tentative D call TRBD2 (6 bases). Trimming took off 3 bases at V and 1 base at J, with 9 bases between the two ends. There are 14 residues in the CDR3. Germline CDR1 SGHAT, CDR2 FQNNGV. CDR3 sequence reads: CASSFTSSQETQYF. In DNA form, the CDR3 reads TGTGCCAGCAGCTTTACTAGCTCCCAAGAGACCCAGTACTTC.

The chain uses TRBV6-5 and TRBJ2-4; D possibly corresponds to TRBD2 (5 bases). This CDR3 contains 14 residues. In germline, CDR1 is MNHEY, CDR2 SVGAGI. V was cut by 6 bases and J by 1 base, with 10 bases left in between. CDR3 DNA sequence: TGTGCCAGCAGCCTAAGAGGGGCCAAAAACATTCAGTACTTC. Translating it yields CASSLRGAKNIQYF.

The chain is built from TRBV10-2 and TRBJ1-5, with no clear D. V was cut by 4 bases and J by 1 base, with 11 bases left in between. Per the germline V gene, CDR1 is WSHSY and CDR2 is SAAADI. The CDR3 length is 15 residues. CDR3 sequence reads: CASSVALESNQPQHF. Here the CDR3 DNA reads TGCGCCAGCAGTGTGGCACTGGAAAGCAATCAGCCCCAGCATTTT.

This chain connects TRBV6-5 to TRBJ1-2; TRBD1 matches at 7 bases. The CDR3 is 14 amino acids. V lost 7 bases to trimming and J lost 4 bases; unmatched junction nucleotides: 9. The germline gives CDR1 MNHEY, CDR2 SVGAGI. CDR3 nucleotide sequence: TGTGCCAGCACCTCCACCGGGACAGCCTATGGCTACACCTTC. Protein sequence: CASTSTGTAYGYTF.

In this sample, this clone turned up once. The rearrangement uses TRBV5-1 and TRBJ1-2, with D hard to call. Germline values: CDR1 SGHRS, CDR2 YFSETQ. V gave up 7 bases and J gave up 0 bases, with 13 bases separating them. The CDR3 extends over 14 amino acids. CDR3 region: CASHPFATNYGYTF. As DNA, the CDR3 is TGCGCCAGCCACCCATTCGCGACTAACTATGGCTACACCTTC.